This entry features one T cell receptor beta chain sequence. Its antigen remains unknown. This was the immunoSEQ version 4 assay in survey mode. The method was immunoSEQ multiplex PCR; TCRdb's version includes in-frame clones alone and lacks a portion of them. The profile covers about 28,000 clones, with roughly 86% appearing a single time and about 4.6% taken by the ten largest. The data stem from a study of persistence of HIV-infected CD4 T cells. The stimulus was lysate of CMV-infected fibroblasts, around 10 ug/mL. CD40L/CD69 double-negative CD45RO-high memory CD4+ T cells were collected. Donors were HIV-1-infected adults who began suppressive ART during chronic infection. Donors had CD4+ T cell counts above 400 cells/uL and were CMV-seropositive. V dropped 1 base and J dropped 0; count of bases not matched to a gene: 15. The CDR3 is 21 amino acids. CDR1 is SGHTA, CDR2 FQGTGA, per germline.

V and J are TRBV7-3 and TRBJ2-1, with 10 nucleotides matching TRBD2. The material sequenced was CD4+ T cells sorted from PBMCs after 18-hour stimulation, taken from a patient who received antiretroviral therapy. The TCR originated in an adult man with HIV who was CMV-seropositive. The CDR3 region has the DNA TGTGCCAGCAGCTTAATGTCCGTGTCTAGCGGGGGCTTTAGCTCCTACAATGAGCAGTTCTTC. Translation: CASSLMSVSSGGFSSYNEQFF. The entire variable domain, with the rest obtained from reference TRBV7-3 and TRBJ2-1, is as follows: GAGVSQTPSNKVTEKGKYVELRCDPISGHTALYWYRQSLGQGPEFLIYFQGTGAADDSGLPNDRFFAVRPEGSVSTLKIQRTERGDSAVYLCASSLMSVSSGGFSSYNEQFFGPGTRLTVL.